This entry lists 10 T cell receptor beta chains sequenced from one sample in a study of blood T cell repertoires in COVID-19. The data were produced by immunoSEQ multiplex PCR, yet TCRdb's version contains in-frame clones alone and is incomplete. The sample lists approximately 200,000 clones; 80% to 90% were seen once. What was sequenced was peripheral blood. The source is a woman older than 75 with COVID-19, enrolled during active disease.

The chain joins TRBV7-2 to TRBJ2-2, with 8 nucleotides matching TRBD1. V gave up 5 bases and J gave up 4 bases; unmatched junction bases: 6. CDR1 SGHTA and CDR2 FQGNSA come from the germline V gene. This CDR3 region has 15 residues. This CDR3 is CASSQRQGSTGELFF. CDR3 sequence (DNA): TGTGCCAGCAGCCAGCGACAGGGGAGCACCGGGGAGCTGTTTTTT.

The chain joins TRBV27 to TRBJ1-1, with 9 bases matching TRBD1. CDR3 size: 16 residues. From germline, CDR1 is MNHEY and CDR2 SMNVEV (reference sequence). The junction had 8 bases not matched to a gene; V was cut back by 3 bases and J by 3 bases. The CDR3 nucleotides read TGTGCCAGCAGTTTCCGCGGGACAGGGAGGTACACTGAAGCTTTCTTT. It translates to CASSFRGTGRYTEAFF.

About this clone itself: Other DNA sequences in the sample encode the same CDR3. The chain employs TRBV30 and TRBJ1-1; a possible D gene is TRBD1 (6 bases). In germline, CDR1 is GTSNPN, CDR2 SVGIG (reference sequence). V shed 3 bases and J shed 0 bases, with 8 bases lying between them. The CDR3 has 13 residues. The CDR3 region has the DNA TGTGCCTGGAGCACAGGGATGAACACTGAAGCTTTCTTT. It is translated as CAWSTGMNTEAFF.

This clone has just one count. The V call is TRBV7-2, the J call TRBJ2-5; 8 bases align to TRBD2. Germline lookup yields CDR1 SGHTA and CDR2 FQGNSA. V shed 4 bases, J shed 5 bases, and the junction held 3 bases outside the gene matches. The CDR3 consists of 13 residues. CDR3 loop: CASSSGGVETQYF. The CDR3 bases are TGTGCCAGCAGCTCCGGGGGGGTGGAGACCCAGTACTTC.

This rearrangement joins TRBV19 to TRBJ2-7; a weak D match, TRBD1 (6 bases). CDR1 is LNHDA, CDR2 SQIVND, per germline (reference sequence). The germline V and J ends were trimmed by 5 bases and 3 bases, with 11 bases remaining between them. The CDR3 totals 13 residues. DNA of the CDR3: TGTGCCAGTAGTCTGGGACATAACTACGAGCAGTACGTC. It specifies CASSLGHNYEQYV.

V and J are TRBV3-1 (or the pseudogene TRBV3-2) and TRBJ1-2; D possibly corresponds to TRBD1 (5 bases). The CDR3 spans 14 residues. Germline CDR1 is LGHDT and CDR2 is YNNKEL (reference sequence). The germline V and J ends were trimmed by 4 bases and 4 bases, with 13 bases remaining between them. In DNA form, the CDR3 reads TGTGCCAGCAGCCCCCGGGGGGTCGGCTATGGCTACACCTTC. This translates into CASSPRGVGYGYTF.

J is TRBJ2-5 and V is TRBV14; tentatively, D is TRBD2 (5 bases). Trimming took off 3 bases at V and 5 bases at J, with 25 bases between the two ends. The CDR3 has 18 amino acids. Per germline, CDR1 SGHDN and CDR2 FVKESK. CDR3 nucleotide sequence: TGTGCCAGCAGCCAGGAAACGAGGACTGGTATCAGGTCGGAGACCCAGTACTTC. Its protein product is CASSQETRTGIRSETQYF.

This chain connects TRBV6-4 to TRBJ1-1; TRBD1 agrees at 9 bases. The length of the CDR3 is 15 residues. Per the germline V gene, CDR1 is MRHNA and CDR2 is SNTAGT. After removal of 0 bases from V and 7 bases from J, the junction contained 6 bases not matched to a gene. The CDR3 reads CASSDSALGQGEAFF. The CDR3, as DNA: TGTGCCAGCAGTGACTCGGCTTTGGGACAGGGTGAAGCTTTCTTT.

The J gene is TRBJ2-7, the V gene TRBV7-8; D remains ambiguous. The CDR3 has 14 residues. Trimming pared 0 bases from V and 2 bases from J, leaving 8 bases between. Germline-derived CDR1 and CDR2 are SGHVS and FQNEAQ. As DNA, the CDR3 is TGTGCCAGCAGCTTAGCGCCCCAGACCTACGAGCAGTACGTC. Its protein product is CASSLAPQTYEQYV.

The V call is TRBV30, the J call TRBJ1-1; D is unresolved. The CDR3 is 13 amino acids. The V gene lost 5 bases and the J gene lost 3 bases, with 13 bases spanning the gap. Germline V gene sequence: CDR1 GTSNPN, CDR2 SVGIG (reference sequence). The CDR3 reads CAWAPVWYTEAFF. CDR3 DNA: TGTGCCTGGGCACCAGTTTGGTACACTGAAGCTTTCTTT.